These 5 T cell receptor beta chains were sequenced from one sample in a study of regulatory T cells in long-lasting Graves disease. Relying on iRepertoire HTBI primers and Arm-PCR of CDR3 regions, the team built TCR beta libraries. TCRdb ran MiXCR on the multiplex PCR reads and lists one entry per CDR3 protein. The data show roughly 400,000 distinct CDR3 sequences, about 20% seen once. The time point: persistent/refractory GD, antithyroid drugs over 5 years with positive TRAb. The authors made the TCR library using RNA they extracted from PBMCs. The specimen comprised peripheral blood mononuclear cells (PBMCs), sampled when the disease was refractory, from a patient treated with antithyroid drugs. The receptors stem from a female donor with Graves disease.

This clonotype was seen a few times. This sequence joins TRBV7-8 and TRBJ2-5; D uncertain. V was pared by 0 bases and J by 2 bases, with 7 bases between. The germline CDR1 and CDR2 sequences are SGHVS and FQNEAQ. CDR3 length: 14 amino acids. The chain's CDR3 is CASSLAGKQETQYF. The CDR3 region has the DNA TGTGCCAGCAGCTTAGCAGGGAAGCAAGAGACCCAGTACTTC.

In this sample, this clonotype turned up many times. V usage is TRBV7-8 and J usage is TRBJ1-1; TRBD1 agrees at 8 bases. The CDR3 has 14 residues. V lost 5 bases to trimming and J lost 3 bases; unmatched junction nucleotides: 5. The germline CDR1 and CDR2 sequences are SGHVS and FQNEAQ. Written as DNA, the CDR3 is TGTGCCAGCAGCCCAGGGGGCTGGGACACTGAAGCTTTCTTT. Its protein is CASSPGGWDTEAFF.

J is TRBJ1-5 and V is TRBV2, with D possibly being TRBD1 (5 bases). V lost 5 bases, J lost 5 bases, and 13 bases lay in between. CDR1 and CDR2 from the germline V gene are SNHLY and FYNNEI. The CDR3 contains 14 residues. The CDR3 sequence: CASSYMRGDQPQHF. The CDR3 DNA reads as TGTGCCAGCAGTTACATGCGGGGGGATCAGCCCCAGCATTTT.

This clonotype was found a few times. J is TRBJ2-7 and V is TRBV3-1; D is unclear. The CDR3 sequence is 14 residues long. Germline V gives CDR1 LGHDT, CDR2 YNNKEL (reference sequence). The V end was cut by 0 bases, the J end by 2 bases, with 8 bases between. CDR3 nucleotides: TGTGCCAGCAGCCAAGAGGTTAGGCCCTACGAGCAGTACTTC. Translating gives CASSQEVRPYEQYF.

The chain joins TRBV5-1 to TRBJ1-2, with 9 positions matching TRBD1. Germline trimming cut 1 base from V and 7 bases from J; bases unmatched to any gene: 8. The CDR3 has 15 amino acids. The V gene's germline CDR1 is SGHRS and CDR2 YFSETQ. CDR3 region: CASSLWGQGSSGYTF. CDR3 nucleotide sequence: TGCGCCAGCAGCTTGTGGGGACAGGGAAGCTCTGGCTACACCTTC. The whole variable domain, remainder taken from reference TRBV5-1 and TRBJ1-2, is KAGVTQTPRYLIKTRGQQVTLSCSPISGHRSVSWYQQTPGQGLQFLFEYFSETQRNKGNFPGRFSGRQFSNSRSEMNVSTLELGDSALYLCASSLWGQGSSGYTFGSGTRLTVV.